These T cell receptor beta chains were read from a single sample in a study of shared clonotypes between healthy human individuals. TCRdb's copy holds only in-frame clones and misses some; the assay was immunoSEQ multiplex PCR. The data contain about 1 million clones, about 70% of them seen just once; the ten biggest clones take up roughly 1.5%. What was sequenced was memory CD4+ T cells sorted from blood. Receptor source: a man between 18 and 35 years old in good health. Both conserved end residues are part of each CDR3. A D gene is named only where the DNA matches it firmly. Where a row states a size, it is once, few, many or the class of an expanded clone; other rows omit it.

j_call: TRBJ1-4; v_call: TRBV15; cdr3_length: 13; d_call: -; clone_size: -; cdr3_aa: CATSRELDSKLFF; cdr3_nt: TGTGCCACCAGCAGAGAGTTGGACAGTAAACTGTTTTTT
j_call: TRBJ2-3; v_call: TRBV5-1; cdr3_length: 15; d_call: TRBD2; clone_size: few; cdr3_aa: CASTLGLADTDTQYF; cdr3_nt: TGCGCCAGCACCTTGGGGCTAGCGGACACAGATACGCAGTATTTT
j_call: TRBJ2-7; v_call: TRBV4-2; cdr3_length: 14; d_call: -; clone_size: -; cdr3_aa: CASSQAPEYGEQYF; cdr3_nt: TGTGCCAGCAGCCAAGCCCCGGAATATGGCGAGCAGTACTTC
j_call: TRBJ1-1; v_call: TRBV10-3; cdr3_length: 13; d_call: TRBD1; clone_size: few; cdr3_aa: CAISDPDRGKAFF; cdr3_nt: TGTGCCATCAGTGACCCTGACAGGGGTAAAGCTTTCTTT
j_call: TRBJ2-3; v_call: TRBV25-1; cdr3_length: 16; d_call: TRBD2; clone_size: -; cdr3_aa: CASSEVAGGGSDTQYF; cdr3_nt: TGTGCCAGCAGTGAAGTGGCGGGGGGAGGTTCAGATACGCAGTATTTT
j_call: TRBJ1-1; v_call: TRBV7-9; cdr3_length: 11; d_call: -; clone_size: -; cdr3_aa: CASSFGREAFF; cdr3_nt: TGTGCCAGCAGCTTTGGGAGGGAAGCTTTCTTT
j_call: TRBJ1-3; v_call: TRBV6-6; cdr3_length: 13; d_call: -; clone_size: -; cdr3_aa: CASSRLSGNTIYF; cdr3_nt: TGTGCCAGCAGTAGACTTTCAGGAAACACCATATATTTT
j_call: TRBJ1-6; v_call: TRBV14; cdr3_length: 13; d_call: -; clone_size: -; cdr3_aa: CASSQAEVSPLHF; cdr3_nt: TGTGCCAGCAGCCAAGCAGAAGTTTCACCCCTCCACTTT
j_call: TRBJ1-1; v_call: TRBV19; cdr3_length: 17; d_call: TRBD1; clone_size: few; cdr3_aa: CASREDRGGFVKTEAFF; cdr3_nt: TGTGCCAGTAGAGAGGACAGGGGAGGGTTCGTGAAAACTGAAGCTTTCTTT
j_call: TRBJ1-5; v_call: TRBV19; cdr3_length: 15; d_call: -; clone_size: -; cdr3_aa: CASSMRQSSNQPQHF; cdr3_nt: TGTGCCAGTAGTATGAGACAGTCTAGCAATCAGCCCCAGCATTTT
j_call: TRBJ1-1; v_call: TRBV10-2; cdr3_length: 16; d_call: -; clone_size: -; cdr3_aa: CASSTGPSLGNTEAFF; cdr3_nt: TGCGCCAGTAGTACCGGGCCTTCCTTAGGGAACACTGAAGCTTTCTTT
j_call: TRBJ2-2; v_call: TRBV9; cdr3_length: 15; d_call: -; clone_size: -; cdr3_aa: CASSVDYRGLGELFF; cdr3_nt: TGTGCCAGCAGCGTAGATTATCGGGGCCTCGGGGAGCTGTTTTTT
j_call: TRBJ1-1; v_call: TRBV30; cdr3_length: 12; d_call: -; clone_size: -; cdr3_aa: CAWSVGRTEAFF; cdr3_nt: TGTGCCTGGAGTGTAGGCCGGACTGAAGCTTTCTTT
j_call: TRBJ1-1; v_call: TRBV6-5; cdr3_length: 13; d_call: -; clone_size: once; cdr3_aa: CASPRASGTEAFF; cdr3_nt: TGTGCCAGCCCTAGGGCCTCGGGGACTGAAGCTTTCTTT
j_call: TRBJ2-7; v_call: TRBV2; cdr3_length: 15; d_call: -; clone_size: -; cdr3_aa: CASSFWGGGPGEQYF; cdr3_nt: TGTGCCAGCAGTTTTTGGGGCGGGGGCCCAGGGGAGCAGTACTTC
j_call: TRBJ1-5; v_call: TRBV4-3; cdr3_length: 16; d_call: -; clone_size: -; cdr3_aa: CASSQAVNERSQPQHF; cdr3_nt: TGCGCCAGCAGCCAAGCCGTCAATGAACGGAGTCAGCCCCAGCATTTT
j_call: TRBJ1-3; v_call: TRBV5-1; cdr3_length: 14; d_call: -; clone_size: -; cdr3_aa: CASSPGSSGNTIYF; cdr3_nt: TGCGCCAGCAGCCCGGGAAGCTCTGGAAACACCATATATTTT
j_call: TRBJ2-7; v_call: TRBV29-1; cdr3_length: 13; d_call: -; clone_size: few; cdr3_aa: CSVEDTENREQYF; cdr3_nt: TGCAGCGTTGAGGATACAGAGAACCGCGAGCAGTACTTC
j_call: TRBJ2-1; v_call: TRBV7-2; cdr3_length: 16; d_call: -; clone_size: once; cdr3_aa: CASSLAQAGFYNEQFF; cdr3_nt: TGTGCCAGCAGCTTAGCTCAGGCAGGTTTCTACAATGAGCAGTTCTTC
j_call: TRBJ2-7; v_call: TRBV2; cdr3_length: 13; d_call: TRBD1; clone_size: -; cdr3_aa: CASSLTGRNEQYF; cdr3_nt: TGTGCCAGCAGTCTGACAGGGCGTAACGAGCAGTACTTC
j_call: TRBJ2-7; v_call: TRBV12-5; cdr3_length: 14; d_call: TRBD1; clone_size: -; cdr3_aa: CASGGGQGAYEQYF; cdr3_nt: TGTGCTAGTGGTGGAGGACAGGGGGCCTACGAGCAGTACTTC
j_call: TRBJ1-3; v_call: TRBV30; cdr3_length: 14; d_call: -; clone_size: -; cdr3_aa: CAWGDRSSGNTIYF; cdr3_nt: TGTGCCTGGGGAGACAGGAGCTCTGGAAACACCATATATTTT
j_call: TRBJ2-7; v_call: TRBV5-4; cdr3_length: 16; d_call: TRBD2; clone_size: -; cdr3_aa: CASSSAISGTQEGQYF; cdr3_nt: TGTGCCAGCAGCTCCGCCATTAGCGGGACTCAGGAGGGGCAGTACTTC
j_call: TRBJ2-5; v_call: TRBV14; cdr3_length: 14; d_call: -; clone_size: -; cdr3_aa: CASSQDGPARTQYF; cdr3_nt: TGTGCCAGCAGCCAAGATGGACCGGCGAGGACCCAGTACTTC
j_call: TRBJ1-2; v_call: TRBV10-3; cdr3_length: 15; d_call: -; clone_size: -; cdr3_aa: CAISAKPPDSGGYTF; cdr3_nt: TGTGCCATCAGTGCCAAACCCCCCGATTCGGGTGGCTACACCTTC
j_call: TRBJ1-3; v_call: TRBV6-1; cdr3_length: 13; d_call: -; clone_size: -; cdr3_aa: CASRPLSGNTIYF; cdr3_nt: TGTGCCTCTCGCCCCCTCTCTGGAAACACCATATATTTT
j_call: TRBJ2-7; v_call: TRBV5-6; cdr3_length: 14; d_call: TRBD2; clone_size: -; cdr3_aa: CASRTGLAAYEQYF; cdr3_nt: TGTGCCAGCAGAACTGGACTAGCGGCATACGAGCAGTACTTC
j_call: TRBJ2-1; v_call: TRBV7-2; cdr3_length: 13; d_call: -; clone_size: -; cdr3_aa: CASSLNSYNEQFF; cdr3_nt: TGTGCCAGCAGCTTAAACTCCTACAATGAGCAGTTCTTC
j_call: TRBJ2-7; v_call: TRBV10-1; cdr3_length: 13; d_call: TRBD2; clone_size: -; cdr3_aa: CASSPGLAYEQYF; cdr3_nt: TGCGCCAGCAGCCCGGGACTAGCCTACGAGCAGTACTTC
j_call: TRBJ2-1; v_call: TRBV5-1; cdr3_length: 13; d_call: -; clone_size: -; cdr3_aa: CASSATGMGEQFF; cdr3_nt: TGCGCCAGCAGCGCCACAGGGATGGGTGAGCAGTTCTTC
j_call: TRBJ1-1; v_call: TRBV10-3; cdr3_length: 14; d_call: -; clone_size: -; cdr3_aa: CAISDRDGDTEAFF; cdr3_nt: TGTGCCATCAGTGACCGGGACGGGGACACTGAAGCTTTCTTT
j_call: TRBJ2-7; v_call: TRBV14; cdr3_length: 14; d_call: TRBD1; clone_size: once; cdr3_aa: CASSRAGGFYEQYF; cdr3_nt: TGTGCCAGCAGCCGAGCAGGGGGCTTCTACGAGCAGTACTTC
j_call: TRBJ1-3; v_call: TRBV18; cdr3_length: 17; d_call: -; clone_size: -; cdr3_aa: CASSPLGGRAGGNTIYF; cdr3_nt: TGTGCCAGCTCACCACTCGGAGGCAGGGCGGGAGGAAACACCATATATTTT
j_call: TRBJ1-2; v_call: TRBV7-2; cdr3_length: 13; d_call: -; clone_size: -; cdr3_aa: CASSLALENGYTF; cdr3_nt: TGTGCCAGCAGCTTAGCCCTCGAGAATGGCTACACCTTC
j_call: TRBJ1-1; v_call: TRBV5-1; cdr3_length: 14; d_call: -; clone_size: once; cdr3_aa: CASRVDPGGTEAFF; cdr3_nt: TGCGCCAGCAGGGTCGACCCGGGGGGGACTGAAGCTTTCTTT
j_call: TRBJ2-7; v_call: TRBV21-1; cdr3_length: 14; d_call: -; clone_size: -; cdr3_aa: CASSKATSSYEQYF; cdr3_nt: TGTGCCAGCAGCAAAGCGACATCGTCCTACGAGCAGTACTTC
j_call: TRBJ2-5; v_call: TRBV2; cdr3_length: 12; d_call: -; clone_size: -; cdr3_aa: CASSEWRDPQYF; cdr3_nt: TGTGCCAGCAGTGAATGGCGGGATCCACAGTACTTC
j_call: TRBJ1-2; v_call: TRBV27; cdr3_length: 16; d_call: TRBD1; clone_size: once; cdr3_aa: CASSLRLPGQGYGYTF; cdr3_nt: TGTGCCAGCAGTTTACGATTACCGGGACAGGGGTATGGCTACACCTTC
j_call: TRBJ2-7; v_call: TRBV9; cdr3_length: 13; d_call: -; clone_size: -; cdr3_aa: CASNRDGTYEQYF; cdr3_nt: TGTGCCAGCAACCGGGACGGGACGTACGAGCAGTACTTC
j_call: TRBJ1-2; v_call: TRBV19; cdr3_length: 15; d_call: TRBD1; clone_size: -; cdr3_aa: CASSTSDRVAFGYTF; cdr3_nt: TGTGCCAGTAGTACATCAGACAGGGTAGCGTTCGGCTACACCTTC
j_call: TRBJ1-2; v_call: TRBV11-2; cdr3_length: 13; d_call: -; clone_size: -; cdr3_aa: CASSRTGGYGYTF; cdr3_nt: TGTGCCAGCAGCAGGACGGGTGGCTATGGCTACACCTTC
j_call: TRBJ1-5; v_call: TRBV12-1; cdr3_length: 13; d_call: -; clone_size: -; cdr3_aa: CASSYRGNQPQHF; cdr3_nt: TGTGCCAGCAGCTACAGGGGAAATCAGCCCCAGCATTTT